This entry lists 22 T cell receptor beta chains sequenced from one sample in a study of T cell clonotyping in hematopoietic cell transplantation. This table comes from immunoSEQ multiplex PCR, and its TCRdb copy is limited to in-frame clones, with some not included. The data contain about 29,000 clones, more than 85% of them singletons. Sample: PBMCs, taken 100 days after allogeneic stem cell transplant. The receptor source for this set is a female patient in her fifties or sixties who had an allogeneic stem cell transplant from a related donor, so the T cells may come from the graft donor. Some clones in this sample may be carry-over from other donors' samples.

This clone was seen a few times. This chain joins TRBV5-6 and TRBJ2-3; TRBD2 might be the D (6 bases). Germline V gene sequence: CDR1 SGHDT, CDR2 YYEEEE. The ends were cut back, 3 bases at V and 8 bases at J, with 13 bases in the middle. This CDR3 comprises 13 residues. The CDR3 bases are TGTGCCAGCAGCTGGCGGAGGGGCGGTACGCAGTATTTT. Protein sequence: CASSWRRGGTQYF.

This sequence joins TRBV6-1 and TRBJ2-5; 10 nucleotides line up with TRBD1. Germline assignment: CDR1 MNHNS and CDR2 SASEGT. The CDR3 length is 14 residues. With V trimmed by 5 bases and J by 5 bases, 5 bases remained unmatched. The CDR3 DNA reads as TGTGCCAGCAGTCAGGACAGGGGGAGGGAGACCCAGTACTTC. It codes for CASSQDRGRETQYF.

The chain links TRBV7-2 to TRBJ1-6, with 7 bases aligning to TRBD1. Germline V gene sequence: CDR1 SGHTA, CDR2 FQGNSA. V was clipped by 7 bases and J by 10 bases; unmatched bases: 7. The CDR3 spans 13 residues. DNA of the CDR3: TGTGCCAGCATAGGGCAGGGGGTATCACCCCTCCACTTT. This codes for CASIGQGVSPLHF. The whole variable domain, remainder taken from reference TRBV7-2 and TRBJ1-6, is GAGVSQSPSNKVTEKGKDVELRCDPISGHTALYWYRQSLGQGLEFLIYFQGNSAPDKSGLPSDRFSAERTGGSVSTLTIQRTQQEDSAVYLCASIGQGVSPLHFGNGTRLTVT.

The chain employs TRBV29-1 and TRBJ2-1; D unclear. CDR3 length: 16 residues. In germline, CDR1 is SQVTM, CDR2 ANQGSEA. Between the trimmed V and J ends, which lost 5 bases and 4 bases, there was a span of 21 bases. This CDR3 is CSVRETSLEPYNEQFF. The CDR3 DNA reads as TGCAGCGTTCGAGAGACGTCCCTAGAACCTTACAATGAGCAGTTCTTC.

The gene calls are TRBV11-3 and TRBJ2-2; perhaps D is TRBD1 or TRBD2 (5 bases each). Germline V gives CDR1 SGHNT, CDR2 YENEEA. The CDR3 loop spans 14 amino acids. Trimming cost V 5 bases and J 3 bases, with 10 bases left between them. The CDR3 is CASSLQGDTGELFF. In DNA, the CDR3 is TGTGCCAGCAGCCTGCAGGGAGACACCGGGGAGCTGTTTTTT.

The chain couples TRBV30 to TRBJ2-1; no reliable D call. Trimming took off 0 bases at V and 11 bases at J, with 8 bases between the two ends. Germline-derived CDR1 and CDR2 are GTSNPN and SVGIG (reference sequence). The CDR3 has 11 amino acids. CDR3 protein: CAWSVSIKQFF. The CDR3 region has the DNA TGTGCCTGGAGTGTAAGTATCAAGCAGTTCTTC.

The chain employs TRBV5-4 and TRBJ2-1; TRBD2 is a possible D gene (6 bases). Trimming left V 4 bases short and J 0 bases short, with 14 bases between. This CDR3 is built from 16 residues. Germline CDR1 is SGHNT and CDR2 is YYREEE (reference sequence). CDR3 in DNA: TGTGCCAGCAGCCCCCGGGACTCGAGCTCCTACAATGAGCAGTTCTTC. Translated, it gives CASSPRDSSSYNEQFF.

The CDR3 sequence is CASSPTAPGNTEAFF. As DNA, the CDR3 is TGTGCCAGCAGCCCCACTGCCCCGGGGAACACTGAAGCTTTCTTT. J is TRBJ1-1 and V is TRBV5-8; D remains unclear. This CDR3 is built from 15 residues. V shed 4 bases and J shed 1 base, with 14 bases lying between them. Germline loops: CDR1 SGHTS, CDR2 YDEGEE.

For the CDR3, the DNA is TGTGCCAGCAGCTTAAGTCCAGGTGACGAGCAGTACTTC. This sequence encodes CASSLSPGDEQYF. The rearrangement links TRBV7-9 to TRBJ2-7; D uncertain. The CDR3 covers 13 residues. V dropped 2 bases and J dropped 5 bases, with 10 bases sitting between them. The germline V gene has CDR1 SEHNR and CDR2 FQNEAQ (reference sequence).

The table lists this clone with a few counts. The genes are TRBV19 and TRBJ2-1; 9 positions match TRBD2. With 4 bases clipped from V and 12 bases from J, the junction kept 13 bases outside the gene matches. Germline lookup yields CDR1 LNHDA and CDR2 SQIVND (reference sequence). This CDR3 spans 15 amino acids. This chain's CDR3 is CASSTSGVTGGGQFF. The CDR3 coding sequence is TGTGCCAGTAGTACTAGCGGGGTGACCGGGGGGGGGCAGTTCTTC.

The chain couples TRBV11-1 to TRBJ1-1, with D possibly TRBD1 on 5 matching bases. V lost 1 base and J lost 1, with 16 bases in between. The CDR3 extends over 17 amino acids. CDR1 and CDR2 (germline): SGHAT, FQDESV (reference sequence). This CDR3 is CASSLGPGKGKNTEAFF. CDR3 sequence (DNA): TGTGCCAGCAGCTTAGGGCCAGGGAAGGGTAAGAACACTGAAGCTTTCTTT.

This clone was counted only a few times. The chain has TRBV19 and TRBJ2-1; weak D call: TRBD1 (6 bases). Germline CDR1 LNHDA, CDR2 SQIVND (reference sequence). This CDR3 comprises 15 residues. Trimming cost V 1 base and J 6 bases, with 13 bases left between them. The CDR3 DNA reads TGTGCCAGTAGTATAGGTCCCTACAGGGCCAATGAGCAGTTCTTC. Its protein is CASSIGPYRANEQFF.

This clone was detected once. The chain links TRBV2 to TRBJ1-1; 7 nucleotides agree with TRBD1. Germline V gene sequence: CDR1 SNHLY, CDR2 FYNNEI. The CDR3 covers 16 residues. The junction had 11 bases not matched to a gene; V was cut back by 7 bases and J by 0 bases. The CDR3, as DNA: TGTGCCAGCAATAGAGGGGGCTGGGTAATGAACACTGAAGCTTTCTTT. This translates into CASNRGGWVMNTEAFF.

This chain uses TRBV4-2 with TRBJ2-1; 9 bases are a match to TRBD2. The junction had 20 bases not matched to a gene; V was cut back by 0 bases and J by 2 bases. The CDR3 is 22 amino acids. Germline values: CDR1 LGHNA, CDR2 YNFKEQ. In DNA form, the CDR3 reads TGTGCCAGCAGCCAAGAAGTTGTCCGGGGACTAGCTGCAGACGGGGCCTACAATGAGCAGTTCTTC. The encoded protein is CASSQEVVRGLAADGAYNEQFF.

The V and J genes are TRBV9 and TRBJ2-7; 7 nucleotides line up with TRBD1. Germline V gives CDR1 SGDLS, CDR2 YYNGEE. The V gene end was trimmed by 4 bases and the J gene end by 5 bases; junction bases not matched to a gene: 12. The CDR3 contains 15 residues. The CDR3 is CASSPHATGTNEQYF. The CDR3 DNA reads TGTGCCAGCAGCCCACACGCGACAGGGACCAACGAGCAGTACTTC.

This chain connects TRBV7-2 to TRBJ2-3, with 7 bases matching TRBD2. The V segment lost 7 bases and the J segment 6 bases; nucleotides outside the gene matches: 10. This CDR3 has 14 residues. Germline V gives CDR1 SGHTA, CDR2 FQGNSA. The CDR3 sequence is CASTPLGGSDTQYF. DNA of the CDR3: TGTGCCAGCACCCCCCTCGGGGGGAGTGATACGCAGTATTTT.

This clone came up once. The rearrangement links TRBV5-6 to TRBJ1-2, with TRBD1 matching 9 bases. From germline, CDR1 is SGHDT and CDR2 YYEEEE. The junction had 13 bases not matched to a gene; V was cut back by 4 bases and J by 9 bases. This CDR3 comprises 15 residues. DNA of the CDR3: TGTGCCAGCAGCCTTGCCGGGACAGGGAGACGTAGCTACACCTTC. As protein: CASSLAGTGRRSYTF.

This chain connects TRBV19 to TRBJ2-7, with TRBD1 identical over 9 bases. Germline V gene sequence: CDR1 LNHDA, CDR2 SQIVND (reference sequence). CDR3 length: 15 residues. Trimming took 1 base from V and 3 from J; bases not matched to a gene: 4. This chain's CDR3 is CASSIAGTGNYEQYF. CDR3 coding DNA: TGTGCCAGTAGTATAGCCGGGACAGGGAACTACGAGCAGTACTTC. The full variable domain, rest sourced from reference TRBV19 and TRBJ2-7, is DGGITQSPKYLFRKEGQNVTLSCEQNLNHDAMYWYRQDPGQGLRLIYYSQIVNDFQKGDIAEGYSVSREKKESFPLTVTSAQKNPTAFYLCASSIAGTGNYEQYFGPGTRLTVT.

The chain joins TRBV5-5 to TRBJ2-3; 7 nucleotides agree with TRBD2. Germline V lookup: CDR1 SGHKS, CDR2 YYEKEE (reference sequence). This CDR3 region has 16 residues. V was pared by 1 base and J by 2 bases, with 7 bases of the junction left unmatched. In nucleotides, the CDR3 is TGTGCCAGCAGCTTGAGGTCGGGGGGACTCACAGATACGCAGTATTTT. Encoded protein: CASSLRSGGLTDTQYF.

This chain connects TRBV19 to TRBJ2-7, with 8 bases lining up with TRBD1. The CDR3 sequence is 14 residues long. Trimming cost V 5 bases and J 5 bases; bases outside gene matches: 8. The germline V gene has CDR1 LNHDA and CDR2 SQIVND (reference sequence). The CDR3, as DNA: TGTGCCAGTAGTCACCAGGGGGCGCAGGACGAGCAGTACTTC. Its protein product is CASSHQGAQDEQYF.

The rearrangement joins TRBV9 to TRBJ2-1; D is possibly TRBD1 or TRBD2 (7 bases each). The CDR3 covers 15 residues. The V gene's germline CDR1 is SGDLS and CDR2 YYNGEE. The germline V and J ends were trimmed by 0 bases and 7 bases, with 14 bases remaining between them. The CDR3 loop is CASSVVRGGPNEQFF. For the CDR3, the DNA is TGTGCCAGCAGCGTAGTCAGGGGGGGCCCGAATGAGCAGTTCTTC.

The J gene is TRBJ2-2, the V gene TRBV7-2, with D tentatively TRBD1 (5 bases). In germline, CDR1 is SGHTA, CDR2 FQGNSA. V was clipped by 4 bases and J by 1 base, with 16 bases between them. The CDR3 runs to 17 residues. Written as DNA, the CDR3 is TGTGCCAGCAGCTCCCAGGGTACAATATGGAACACCGGGGAGCTGTTTTTT. Its protein is CASSSQGTIWNTGELFF. The whole variable domain, filled in from reference TRBV7-2 and TRBJ2-2, reads GAGVSQSPSNKVTEKGKDVELRCDPISGHTALYWYRQSLGQGLEFLIYFQGNSAPDKSGLPSDRFSAERTGGSVSTLTIQRTQQEDSAVYLCASSSQGTIWNTGELFFGEGSRLTVL.